This entry is about one T cell receptor (beta chain). The antigen is undetermined. The CDR3 runs 17 residues. Trimming took 7 bases from V and 2 from J; bases not matched to a gene: 11. CDR1 is SGHNT and CDR2 is YYREEE in the germline V gene (reference sequence). Alongside a J-beta primer mix, a sample-barcoded 5' primer served in a second PCR lasting roughly 6 to 11 cycles. TCRdb re-called the 5' RACE reads through MiXCR, storing one row per CDR3 protein. The sample has 1.5 million to 2 million distinct CDR3 sequences; around half are singletons. This record belongs to a study of blood T cells in healthy people across ages. Whole-study results and caveats: With donor CMV status unknown, expanded clonotype changes were possibly confounded. Unsorted PBMCs ruled out conclusive naive versus antigen-experienced comparison.

Each sample provided at least 6 micrograms of extracted total RNA. This clonotype was sampled from a woman aged 40 to 50 in good health. This chain links TRBV5-4 with TRBJ2-3; 12 positions agree with TRBD2. The sequenced sample consisted of blood. The CDR3 DNA follows: TGTGCCAGCTCCCTGACCCGGACTAGCGGGAACACAGATACGCAGTATTTT. Translation gives CASSLTRTSGNTDTQYF.